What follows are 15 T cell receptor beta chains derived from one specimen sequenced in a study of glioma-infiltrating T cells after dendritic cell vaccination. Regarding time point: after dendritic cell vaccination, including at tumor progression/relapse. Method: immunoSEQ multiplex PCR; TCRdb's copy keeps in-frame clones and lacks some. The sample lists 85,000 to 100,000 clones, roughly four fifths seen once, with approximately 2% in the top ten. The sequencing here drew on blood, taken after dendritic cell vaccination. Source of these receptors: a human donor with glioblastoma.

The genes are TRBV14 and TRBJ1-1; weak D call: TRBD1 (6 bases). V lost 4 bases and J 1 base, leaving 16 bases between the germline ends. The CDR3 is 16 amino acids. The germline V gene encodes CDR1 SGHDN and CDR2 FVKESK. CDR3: CASSPDLQGWNTEAFF. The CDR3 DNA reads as TGTGCCAGCAGCCCCGACTTACAGGGTTGGAACACTGAAGCTTTCTTT.

The chain's CDR3 is CASMKGGGVNEQFF. The CDR3 DNA follows: TGTGCCAGCATGAAGGGCGGGGGGGTAAATGAGCAGTTCTTC. V and J are TRBV6-6 and TRBJ2-1, with TRBD2 matching 9 bases. The germline gives CDR1 MNHNY, CDR2 SVGAGI (reference sequence). The V and J ends lost 7 bases and 7 bases, in that order; junction bases with no gene match: 8. There are 14 residues in the CDR3.

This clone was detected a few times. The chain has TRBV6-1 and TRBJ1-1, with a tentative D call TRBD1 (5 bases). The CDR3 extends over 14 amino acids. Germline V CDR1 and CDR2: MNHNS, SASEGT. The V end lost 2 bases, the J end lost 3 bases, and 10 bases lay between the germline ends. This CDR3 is CASSEWGGDTEAFF. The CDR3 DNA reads TGTGCCAGCAGTGAATGGGGAGGGGACACTGAAGCTTTCTTT.

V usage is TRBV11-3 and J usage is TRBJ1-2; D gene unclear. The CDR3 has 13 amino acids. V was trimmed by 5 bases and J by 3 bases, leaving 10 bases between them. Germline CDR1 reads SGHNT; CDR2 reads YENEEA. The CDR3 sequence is CASSPREDYGYTF. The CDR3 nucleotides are TGTGCCAGCAGCCCCCGCGAGGACTATGGCTACACCTTC.

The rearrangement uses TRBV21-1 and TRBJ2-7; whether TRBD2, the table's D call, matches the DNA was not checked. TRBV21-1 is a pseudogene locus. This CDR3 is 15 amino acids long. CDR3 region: CASKNNGRPSYEQYV. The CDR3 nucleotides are TGTGCCAGCAAGAACAACGGGAGGCCCTCCTACGAGCAGTACGTC.

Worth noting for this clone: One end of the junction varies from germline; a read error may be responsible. Here the CDR3 reads CASSHPGQGREEF. The CDR3 DNA follows: TGTGCCAGCAGCCACCCCGGACAGGGCCGAGAGGAGTTC. This chain uses TRBV5-4 with TRBJ2-7, with 8 positions matching TRBD1. The CDR3 is 13 residues long. CDR1 and CDR2 from the germline V gene are SGHNT and YYREEE (reference sequence).

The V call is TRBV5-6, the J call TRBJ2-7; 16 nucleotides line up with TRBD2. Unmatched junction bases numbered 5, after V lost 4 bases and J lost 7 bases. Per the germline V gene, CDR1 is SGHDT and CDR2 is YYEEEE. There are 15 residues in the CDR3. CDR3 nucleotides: TGTGCCAGCAGCCGGGGACTAGCGGGGGGGCTTGAGCAGTACTTC. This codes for CASSRGLAGGLEQYF.

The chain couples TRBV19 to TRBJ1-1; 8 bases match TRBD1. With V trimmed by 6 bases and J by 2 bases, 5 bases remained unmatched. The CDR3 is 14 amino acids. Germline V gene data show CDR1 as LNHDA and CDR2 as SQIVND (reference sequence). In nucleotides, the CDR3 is TGTGCCAGTAGCAAGACAGGGGTAAACACTGAAGCTTTCTTT. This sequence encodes CASSKTGVNTEAFF.

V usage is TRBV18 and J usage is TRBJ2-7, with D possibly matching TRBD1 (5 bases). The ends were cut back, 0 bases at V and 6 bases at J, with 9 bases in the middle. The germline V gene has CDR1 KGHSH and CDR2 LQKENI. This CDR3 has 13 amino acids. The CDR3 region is CASSPPSRAEQYV. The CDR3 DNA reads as TGTGCCAGCTCACCACCGTCCAGGGCCGAGCAGTACGTC.

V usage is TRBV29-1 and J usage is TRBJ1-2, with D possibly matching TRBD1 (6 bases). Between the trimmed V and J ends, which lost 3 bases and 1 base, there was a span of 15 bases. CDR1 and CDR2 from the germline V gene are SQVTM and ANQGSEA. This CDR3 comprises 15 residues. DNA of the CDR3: TGCAGCGTTGATACCAGGGGTTGGGGTAACTATGGCTACACCTTC. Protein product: CSVDTRGWGNYGYTF.

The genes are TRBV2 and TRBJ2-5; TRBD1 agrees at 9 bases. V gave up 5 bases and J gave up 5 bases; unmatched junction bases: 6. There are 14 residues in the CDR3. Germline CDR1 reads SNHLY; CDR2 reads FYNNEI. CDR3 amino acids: CASSSTGGDETQYF. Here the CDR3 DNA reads TGTGCCAGCAGTTCTACAGGGGGCGATGAGACCCAGTACTTC.

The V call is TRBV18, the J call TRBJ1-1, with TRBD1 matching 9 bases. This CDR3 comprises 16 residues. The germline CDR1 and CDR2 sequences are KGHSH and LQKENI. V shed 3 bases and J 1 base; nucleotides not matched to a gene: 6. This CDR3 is CASSPPGQGTNTEAFF. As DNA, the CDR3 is TGTGCCAGCTCACCGCCGGGACAGGGCACGAACACTGAAGCTTTCTTT.

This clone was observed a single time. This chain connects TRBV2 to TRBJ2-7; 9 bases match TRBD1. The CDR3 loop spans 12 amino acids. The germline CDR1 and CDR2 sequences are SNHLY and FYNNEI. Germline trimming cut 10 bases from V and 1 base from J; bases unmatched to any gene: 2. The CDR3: CATGQGSYEQYF. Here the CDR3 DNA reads TGTGCCACCGGACAGGGGTCCTACGAGCAGTACTTC.

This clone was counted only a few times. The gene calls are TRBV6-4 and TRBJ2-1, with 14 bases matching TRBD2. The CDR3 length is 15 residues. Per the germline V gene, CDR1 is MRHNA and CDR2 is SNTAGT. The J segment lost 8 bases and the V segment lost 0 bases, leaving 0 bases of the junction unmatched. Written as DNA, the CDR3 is TGTGCCAGCAGTGACTCGACTAGCGGGGGGGATGAGCAGTTCTTC. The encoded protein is CASSDSTSGGDEQFF.

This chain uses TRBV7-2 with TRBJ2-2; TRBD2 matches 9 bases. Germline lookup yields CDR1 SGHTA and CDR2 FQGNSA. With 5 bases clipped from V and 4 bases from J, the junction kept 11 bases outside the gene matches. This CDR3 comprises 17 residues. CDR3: CASSHPVLAGITGELFF. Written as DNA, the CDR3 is TGTGCCAGCAGCCACCCCGTGCTAGCGGGGATCACCGGGGAGCTGTTTTTT.